The rows below give T cell receptor beta chains drawn from one sample of a study of shared clonotypes between healthy human individuals. Using immunoSEQ multiplex PCR, the repertoire was profiled, and TCRdb retains in-frame clones only, with some absent. In the table there are about 2 million clones, roughly 94% of which are singletons. The sequenced sample was naive CD4+ T cells sorted from blood. The receptors come from a man between 18 and 35 years old in good health. The CDR3 runs from the conserved cysteine through the conserved F or W. The order of the fields is J gene, V gene, clone size, D gene, CDR3 length, CDR3 protein, CDR3 DNA. D genes are given only for firm matches. Clone size is given for some rows only: seen once, a few or many times, or a class if the clone is expanded.

J: TRBJ2-7; V: TRBV2; size: NA; D: NA; length: 14; CDR3: CASSETILGYEQYF; DNA: TGTGCCAGCAGTGAAACTATATTAGGATACGAGCAGTACTTC
J: TRBJ2-5; V: TRBV4-2; size: NA; D: TRBD2; length: 16; CDR3: CASSQGGGGGQETQYF; DNA: TGTGCCAGCAGCCAAGGTGGTGGCGGGGGGCAAGAGACCCAGTACTTC
J: TRBJ2-5; V: TRBV10-3; size: NA; D: TRBD2; length: 19; CDR3: CAISESRGTSGPIQETQYF; DNA: TGTGCCATCAGTGAGTCACGGGGGACTAGCGGGCCTATCCAAGAGACCCAGTACTTC
J: TRBJ1-2; V: TRBV6-5; size: NA; D: NA; length: 13; CDR3: CASSRGRVYGYTF; DNA: TGTGCCAGCAGTCGGGGAAGGGTCTATGGCTACACCTTC
J: TRBJ2-2; V: TRBV4-3; size: NA; D: NA; length: 16; CDR3: CASSQEAQSATGELFF; DNA: TGCGCCAGCAGCCAAGAAGCGCAGTCCGCCACCGGGGAGCTGTTTTTT
J: TRBJ2-2; V: TRBV2; size: once; D: TRBD1; length: 14; CDR3: CASSGQGASGELFF; DNA: TGTGCCAGCAGTGGACAGGGGGCCTCCGGGGAGCTGTTTTTT
J: TRBJ2-3; V: TRBV5-4; size: NA; D: TRBD2; length: 18; CDR3: CASSGGTSGGLSTDTQYF; DNA: TGTGCCAGCAGCGGAGGGACTAGCGGGGGGCTAAGCACAGATACGCAGTATTTT
J: TRBJ2-2; V: TRBV10-3; size: NA; D: NA; length: 13; CDR3: CAISSGPTGELFF; DNA: TGTGCCATCAGTAGCGGGCCCACCGGGGAGCTGTTTTTT
J: TRBJ2-1; V: TRBV10-1; size: NA; D: NA; length: 16; CDR3: CASSPGSSLAGGEQFF; DNA: TGCGCCAGCAGTCCCGGGTCATCCCTTGCCGGGGGTGAGCAGTTCTTC
J: TRBJ1-5; V: TRBV19; size: NA; D: NA; length: 12; CDR3: CAGSDSNQPQHF; DNA: TGTGCCGGATCGGACAGCAATCAGCCCCAGCATTTT
J: TRBJ2-2; V: TRBV4-1; size: once; D: TRBD2; length: 19; CDR3: CASSLPAIAGDGNTGELFF; DNA: TGCGCCAGCAGCCTCCCGGCTATAGCGGGGGACGGTAACACCGGGGAGCTGTTTTTT
J: TRBJ1-6; V: TRBV18; size: NA; D: TRBD1; length: 15; CDR3: CASFQAGQLNSPLHF; DNA: TGTGCCAGCTTCCAAGCGGGACAGTTAAATTCACCCCTCCACTTT
J: TRBJ2-7; V: TRBV10-1; size: once; D: NA; length: 18; CDR3: CASSTHAVAPGSSYEQYF; DNA: TGCGCCAGCAGCACACACGCGGTAGCCCCGGGGAGCTCCTACGAGCAGTACTTC
J: TRBJ2-1; V: TRBV12-5; size: NA; D: NA; length: 13; CDR3: CASGSINYNEQFF; DNA: TGTGCTAGTGGTTCGATTAATTACAATGAGCAGTTCTTC
J: TRBJ2-5; V: TRBV5-6; size: NA; D: NA; length: 13; CDR3: CASSPGARETQYF; DNA: TGTGCCAGCAGCCCTGGCGCACGAGAGACCCAGTACTTC
J: TRBJ2-5; V: TRBV4-1; size: NA; D: TRBD2; length: 14; CDR3: CASTPSGGAETQYF; DNA: TGCGCCAGCACCCCAAGCGGGGGGGCGGAGACCCAGTACTTC
J: TRBJ1-1; V: TRBV30; size: once; D: NA; length: 13; CDR3: CAWSPNPKTEAFF; DNA: TGTGCCTGGTCCCCCAACCCTAAAACTGAAGCTTTCTTT
J: TRBJ2-5; V: TRBV5-1; size: NA; D: TRBD2; length: 16; CDR3: CASSLDLAGGKETQYF; DNA: TGCGCCAGCAGCTTGGATTTAGCGGGAGGAAAAGAGACCCAGTACTTC
J: TRBJ1-5; V: TRBV30; size: NA; D: NA; length: 13; CDR3: CAWDRGSNQPQHF; DNA: TGTGCCTGGGACAGAGGGAGCAATCAGCCCCAGCATTTT
J: TRBJ1-3; V: TRBV7-6; size: NA; D: TRBD1; length: 16; CDR3: CASSVLPGGPGNTIYF; DNA: TGTGCCAGCAGCGTTCTCCCAGGGGGCCCTGGAAACACCATATATTTT
J: TRBJ2-2; V: TRBV11-2; size: NA; D: TRBD2; length: 16; CDR3: CASSLRLAGGSGELFF; DNA: TGTGCCAGCAGCCTAAGACTAGCGGGAGGGTCAGGGGAGCTGTTTTTT
J: TRBJ2-6; V: TRBV28; size: NA; D: NA; length: 15; CDR3: CASRATSSGANVLTF; DNA: TGTGCCAGCAGAGCCACCAGCTCTGGGGCCAACGTCCTGACTTTC
J: TRBJ1-1; V: TRBV10-3; size: NA; D: NA; length: 14; CDR3: CAISEARFDGEAFF; DNA: TGTGCCATCAGTGAGGCGCGGTTCGACGGGGAAGCTTTCTTT
J: TRBJ1-1; V: TRBV18; size: NA; D: NA; length: 16; CDR3: CASSPPAPGRFTEAFF; DNA: TGTGCCAGCTCCCCGCCCGCCCCGGGAAGGTTCACTGAAGCTTTCTTT
J: TRBJ1-5; V: TRBV19; size: NA; D: TRBD1; length: 18; CDR3: CASSTGTGGPYSNQPQHF; DNA: TGTGCCAGTAGCACCGGGACAGGGGGCCCTTATAGCAATCAGCCCCAGCATTTT
J: TRBJ1-6; V: TRBV6-5; size: NA; D: NA; length: 14; CDR3: CASRHPRGNSPLHF; DNA: TGTGCCAGCAGACACCCCAGGGGTAATTCACCCCTCCACTTT
J: TRBJ1-2; V: TRBV30; size: once; D: TRBD1; length: 17; CDR3: CAWSRPGQRFSNYGYTF; DNA: TGTGCCTGGAGTAGACCGGGACAGAGATTCTCTAACTATGGCTACACCTTC